A single sample gave rise to the 17 T cell receptor beta chains below, sequenced in a study of Ad26.COV2.S vaccination and SARS-CoV-2 variants. Sequenced by immunoSEQ multiplex PCR; TCRdb stores in-frame clones only, minus some. Altogether approximately 97,000 clones are present, about 78% being singletons, with the ten largest covering roughly 17%. This specimen was peripheral blood, taken after recovery from COVID-19. These receptors all stem from a human donor who had recovered from COVID-19.

The gene calls are TRBV11-2 and TRBJ2-1, with TRBD2 matching over 8 bases. CDR1 is SGHAT and CDR2 is FQNNGV in the germline V gene. J gave up 4 bases and V 3 bases, and 8 bases lay outside the gene matches. The CDR3 length is 16 residues. CDR3 nucleotide sequence: TGTGCCAGCAGCTTTAACCCCGGGGGGGAATACAATGAGCAGTTCTTC. This gives the protein CASSFNPGGEYNEQFF.

The chain uses TRBV28 and TRBJ1-3, with 7 bases lining up with TRBD1. From germline, CDR1 is MDHEN and CDR2 SYDVKM. The CDR3 spans 15 residues. V lost 5 bases to trimming and J lost 4 bases; unmatched junction nucleotides: 8. For the CDR3, the DNA is TGTGCCAGCAGTGCGGGGGACAGTACAGGAAACACCATATATTTT. Encoded protein: CASSAGDSTGNTIYF.

J is TRBJ1-1 and V is TRBV30, with D possibly TRBD1 on 6 matching bases. Germline V gene sequence: CDR1 GTSNPN, CDR2 SVGIG (reference sequence). The CDR3 length is 13 residues. Trimming pared 2 bases from V and 11 bases from J, leaving 18 bases between. The CDR3 DNA sequence: TGTGCCTGGAGTCTAACAGGGTCGGAGGTGGCTTTCTTT. Protein sequence: CAWSLTGSEVAFF.

V is TRBV7-3 and J is TRBJ2-7, with D maybe TRBD2 (7 bases). With 5 bases removed from V and 3 bases from J, the gap between germline ends came to 14 bases. The CDR3 runs 14 residues. CDR1 and CDR2 from the germline V gene are SGHTA and FQGTGA. The CDR3 here is CASSGGGGGYEQYF. For the CDR3, the DNA is TGTGCCAGCAGCGGCGGGGGCGGGGGCTACGAGCAGTACTTC.

The chain carries TRBV2 and TRBJ1-4; the D is unclear. Germline V gives CDR1 SNHLY, CDR2 FYNNEI. Trimming cost V 3 bases and J 6 bases, with 8 bases left between them. This CDR3 is 13 amino acids long. The CDR3, as DNA: TGTGCCAGCAGTGAGGGAGCGGATGAAAAACTGTTTTTT. Translated, it gives CASSEGADEKLFF. The whole variable domain, filled in from reference TRBV2 and TRBJ1-4, reads EPEVTQTPSHQVTQMGQEVILRCVPISNHLYFYWYRQILGQKVEFLVSFYNNEISEKSEIFDDQFSVERPDGSNFTLKIRSTKLEDSAMYFCASSEGADEKLFFGSGTQLSVL.

The chain joins TRBV10-3 to TRBJ1-5; D is uncertain. The germline V gene encodes CDR1 ENHRY and CDR2 SYGVKD. CDR3 length: 13 amino acids. Trimming pared 0 bases from V and 3 bases from J, leaving 3 bases between. CDR3 DNA: TGTGCCATCAGTGAGTCGGCCAATCAGCCCCAGCATTTT. This sequence encodes CAISESANQPQHF.

V usage is TRBV11-2 and J usage is TRBJ2-1; D could derive from TRBD1 or TRBD2 (6 bases each). Germline-derived CDR1 and CDR2 are SGHAT and FQNNGV. Trimming took off 5 bases at V and 5 bases at J, with 13 bases between the two ends. CDR3 size: 14 residues. CDR3 DNA: TGTGCCAGCAGCCCGTGGGGGGCCAACAATGAGCAGTTCTTC. Translation: CASSPWGANNEQFF.

The genes are TRBV7-6 and TRBJ2-7; D is perhaps TRBD1 (5 bases). This CDR3 region has 15 residues. V shed 1 base and J shed 3 bases, with 13 bases lying between them. Germline-derived CDR1 and CDR2 are SGHVS and FNYEAQ. This CDR3 reads CASSLGQGMIYEQYF. As DNA, the CDR3 is TGTGCCAGCAGCTTAGGGCAGGGAATGATCTACGAGCAGTACTTC.

The chain uses TRBV18 and TRBJ2-1; D is uncertain. CDR3 size: 17 residues. Germline V CDR1 and CDR2: KGHSH, LQKENI. The V end lost 3 bases, the J end lost 0 bases, and 15 bases lay between the germline ends. CDR3 residues: CASSPVPYLSSYNEQFF. The CDR3 coding sequence is TGTGCCAGCTCACCGGTACCTTACCTAAGCTCCTACAATGAGCAGTTCTTC. Supplemented by reference TRBV18 and TRBJ2-1, the full variable domain reads NAGVMQNPRHLVRRRGQEARLRCSPMKGHSHVYWYRQLPEEGLKFMVYLQKENIIDESGMPKERFSAEFPKEGPSILRIQQVVRGDSAAYFCASSPVPYLSSYNEQFFGPGTRLTVL.

The chain is built from TRBV27 and TRBJ2-3; the D gene is possibly TRBD1 (6 bases). The CDR3 contains 17 residues. Germline values: CDR1 MNHEY, CDR2 SMNVEV (reference sequence). The V gene lost 6 bases and the J gene lost 0 bases, with 19 bases spanning the gap. The CDR3 nucleotides read TGTGCCAGCAGCCCTCCTCGGACAGACTCTAGCACAGATACGCAGTATTTT. Translating it yields CASSPPRTDSSTDTQYF.

The chain recombines TRBV30 with TRBJ1-2; TRBD1 might be the D (5 bases). This CDR3 contains 12 residues. V lost 1 base, J lost 8 bases, and 11 bases lay in between. Germline V lookup: CDR1 GTSNPN, CDR2 SVGIG (reference sequence). The CDR3 sequence is CAWSGEGIGYTF. In DNA, the CDR3 is TGTGCCTGGAGTGGGGAGGGGATCGGCTACACCTTC.

This clone is a singleton in its sample. This chain joins TRBV19 and TRBJ1-2; a possible D gene is TRBD1 (5 bases). This CDR3 has 12 residues. Per germline, CDR1 LNHDA and CDR2 SQIVND (reference sequence). With 7 bases removed from V and 8 bases from J, the gap between germline ends came to 14 bases. The CDR3 DNA sequence: TGTGCCAGTACGACAGCCCTCGGGGGCTACACCTTC. Translation gives CASTTALGGYTF.

The chain has TRBV2 and TRBJ1-5, with a tentative D call TRBD1 (5 bases). The V end was cut by 5 bases, the J end by 4 bases, with 12 bases between. This CDR3 is built from 14 residues. Germline V gene data show CDR1 as SNHLY and CDR2 as FYNNEI. CDR3 protein: CASSSLGGNQPQHF. The CDR3 coding sequence is TGTGCCAGCAGTTCTCTTGGGGGGAATCAGCCCCAGCATTTT. Together with reference TRBV2 and TRBJ1-5, the CDR3 gives the full variable domain: EPEVTQTPSHQVTQMGQEVILRCVPISNHLYFYWYRQILGQKVEFLVSFYNNEISEKSEIFDDQFSVERPDGSNFTLKIRSTKLEDSAMYFCASSSLGGNQPQHFGDGTRLSIL.

The genes are TRBV7-3 and TRBJ2-3, with D perhaps TRBD2 (5 bases). CDR3 length: 15 residues. CDR1 and CDR2 (germline): SGHTA, FQGTGA. With 5 bases removed from V and 3 bases from J, the gap between germline ends came to 15 bases. The CDR3 region has the DNA TGTGCCAGCAGCATCGAGGGAGCAGATACAGATACGCAGTATTTT. Translated, it gives CASSIEGADTDTQYF.

This clone was picked up one time. The chain joins TRBV7-9 to TRBJ2-5, with D possibly TRBD2 on 6 matching bases. From germline, CDR1 is SEHNR and CDR2 FQNEAQ (reference sequence). V dropped 2 bases and J dropped 5 bases, with 12 bases sitting between them. This CDR3 has 14 residues. The CDR3 region is CASSLLAGSETQYF. The CDR3 DNA reads TGTGCCAGCAGCTTATTGGCGGGGAGTGAGACCCAGTACTTC.

This chain uses TRBV18 with TRBJ1-2, with a tentative D call TRBD1 (5 bases). The CDR3 covers 14 residues. V lost 2 bases and J 7 bases, leaving 14 bases between the germline ends. The V gene's germline CDR1 is KGHSH and CDR2 LQKENI. As DNA, the CDR3 is TGTGCCAGCTCACCATCCGGACCCGGGGGTGGCTACACCTTC. As protein: CASSPSGPGGGYTF.

CDR3 DNA sequence: TGCGCCAGCAGCTTGGGGGGGGACGGGTTCCAGCCCCAGCATTTT. Its translation is CASSLGGDGFQPQHF. J is TRBJ1-5 and V is TRBV5-1, with D tentatively TRBD1 (5 bases). There are 15 residues in the CDR3. The V end was cut by 0 bases, the J end by 7 bases, with 14 bases between. CDR1 and CDR2 from the germline V gene are SGHRS and YFSETQ.